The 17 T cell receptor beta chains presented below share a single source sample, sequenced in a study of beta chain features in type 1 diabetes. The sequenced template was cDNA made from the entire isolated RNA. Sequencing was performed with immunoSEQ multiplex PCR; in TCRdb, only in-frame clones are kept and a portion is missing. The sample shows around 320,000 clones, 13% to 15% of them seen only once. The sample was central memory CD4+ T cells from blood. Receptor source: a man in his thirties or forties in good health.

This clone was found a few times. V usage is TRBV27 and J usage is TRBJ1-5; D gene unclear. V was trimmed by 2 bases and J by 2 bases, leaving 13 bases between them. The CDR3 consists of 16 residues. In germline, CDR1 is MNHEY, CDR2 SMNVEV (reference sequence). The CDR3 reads CASSLGAGRGNQPQHF. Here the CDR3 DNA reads TGTGCCAGCAGTTTAGGAGCTGGTAGGGGCAATCAGCCCCAGCATTTT.

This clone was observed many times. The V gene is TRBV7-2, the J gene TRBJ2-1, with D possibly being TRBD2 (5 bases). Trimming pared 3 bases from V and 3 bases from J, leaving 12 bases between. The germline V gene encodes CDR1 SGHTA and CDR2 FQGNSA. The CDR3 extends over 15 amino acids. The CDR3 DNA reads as TGTGCCAGCAGCTTCCTGGTCGGGGACTACAATGAGCAGTTCTTC. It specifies CASSFLVGDYNEQFF. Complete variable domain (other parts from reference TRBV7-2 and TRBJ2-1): GAGVSQSPSNKVTEKGKDVELRCDPISGHTALYWYRQSLGQGLEFLIYFQGNSAPDKSGLPSDRFSAERTGGSVSTLTIQRTQQEDSAVYLCASSFLVGDYNEQFFGPGTRLTVL.

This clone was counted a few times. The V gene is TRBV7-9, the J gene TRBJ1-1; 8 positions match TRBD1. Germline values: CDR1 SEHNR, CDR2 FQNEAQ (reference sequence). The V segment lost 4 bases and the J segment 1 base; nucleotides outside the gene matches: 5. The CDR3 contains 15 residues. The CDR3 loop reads CASSSPDRANTEAFF. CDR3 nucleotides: TGTGCCAGCAGCTCCCCGGACAGGGCGAACACTGAAGCTTTCTTT.

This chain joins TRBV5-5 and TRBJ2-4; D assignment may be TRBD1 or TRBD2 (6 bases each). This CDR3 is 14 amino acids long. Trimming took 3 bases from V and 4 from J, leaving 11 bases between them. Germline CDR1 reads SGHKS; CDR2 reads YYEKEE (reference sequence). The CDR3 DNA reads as TGTGCCAGCAGCTGGGGGGCCAGTAAAAACATTCAGTACTTC. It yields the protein CASSWGASKNIQYF.

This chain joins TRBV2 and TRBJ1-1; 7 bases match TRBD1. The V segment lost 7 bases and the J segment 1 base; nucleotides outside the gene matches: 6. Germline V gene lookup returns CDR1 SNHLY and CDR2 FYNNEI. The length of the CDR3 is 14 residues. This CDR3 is CASKSGTENTEAFF. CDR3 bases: TGTGCCAGCAAGTCGGGGACAGAGAACACTGAAGCTTTCTTT. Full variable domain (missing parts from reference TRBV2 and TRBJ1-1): EPEVTQTPSHQVTQMGQEVILRCVPISNHLYFYWYRQILGQKVEFLVSFYNNEISEKSEIFDDQFSVERPDGSNFTLKIRSTKLEDSAMYFCASKSGTENTEAFFGQGTRLTVV.

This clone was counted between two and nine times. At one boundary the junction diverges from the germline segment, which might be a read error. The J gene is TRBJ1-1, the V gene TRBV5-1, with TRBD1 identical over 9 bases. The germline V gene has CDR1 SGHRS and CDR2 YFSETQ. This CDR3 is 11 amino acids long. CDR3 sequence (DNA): TGCGCCAGCAGCGACAGGGACAGGGTGGATTTT. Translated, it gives CASSDRDRVDF.

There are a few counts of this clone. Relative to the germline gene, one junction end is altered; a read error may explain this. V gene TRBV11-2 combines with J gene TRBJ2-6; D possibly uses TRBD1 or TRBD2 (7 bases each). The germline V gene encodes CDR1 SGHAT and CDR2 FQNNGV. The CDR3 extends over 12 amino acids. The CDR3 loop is CASSGDSRVLTF. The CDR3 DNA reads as TGCGCCAGCAGCGGGGACAGTCGCGTCCTGACTTTC.

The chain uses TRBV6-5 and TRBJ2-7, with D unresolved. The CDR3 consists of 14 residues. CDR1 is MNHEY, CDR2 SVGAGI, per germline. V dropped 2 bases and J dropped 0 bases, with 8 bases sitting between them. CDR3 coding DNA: TGTGCCAGCAGTTACACCCAGAGCTCCTACGAGCAGTACGTC. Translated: CASSYTQSSYEQYV.

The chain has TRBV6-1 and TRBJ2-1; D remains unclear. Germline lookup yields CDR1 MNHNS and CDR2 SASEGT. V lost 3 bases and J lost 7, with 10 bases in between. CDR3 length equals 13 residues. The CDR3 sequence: CASSDPYGNEQFF. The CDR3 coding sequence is TGTGCCAGCAGTGACCCATACGGAAATGAGCAGTTCTTC.

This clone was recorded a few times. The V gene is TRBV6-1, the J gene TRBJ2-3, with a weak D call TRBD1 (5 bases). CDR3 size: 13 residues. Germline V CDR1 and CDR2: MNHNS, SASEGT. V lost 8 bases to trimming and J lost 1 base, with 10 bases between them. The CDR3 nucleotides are TGTGCCAGCGATTTACAGGGCACAGATACGCAGTATTTT. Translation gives CASDLQGTDTQYF.

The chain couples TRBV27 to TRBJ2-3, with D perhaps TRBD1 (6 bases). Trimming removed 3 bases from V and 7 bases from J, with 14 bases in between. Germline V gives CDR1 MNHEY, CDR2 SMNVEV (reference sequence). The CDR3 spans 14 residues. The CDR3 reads CASSLERGSHTQYF. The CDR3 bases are TGTGCCAGCAGTTTGGAAAGGGGGTCACATACGCAGTATTTT.

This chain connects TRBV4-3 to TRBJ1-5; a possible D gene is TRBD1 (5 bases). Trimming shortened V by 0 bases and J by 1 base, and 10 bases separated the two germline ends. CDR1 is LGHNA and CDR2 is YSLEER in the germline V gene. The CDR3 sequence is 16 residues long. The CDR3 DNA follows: TGCGCCAGCAGCCAAGATCACGGGGGAAGCAATCAGCCCCAGCATTTT. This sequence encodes CASSQDHGGSNQPQHF.

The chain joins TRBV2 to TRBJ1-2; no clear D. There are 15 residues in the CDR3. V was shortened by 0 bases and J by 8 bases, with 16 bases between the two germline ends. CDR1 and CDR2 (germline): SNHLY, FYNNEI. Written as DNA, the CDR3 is TGTGCCAGCAGTGAAGCGCGAACAGAACTGCGGGGCTACACCTTC. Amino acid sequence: CASSEARTELRGYTF. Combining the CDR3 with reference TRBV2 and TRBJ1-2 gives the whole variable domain EPEVTQTPSHQVTQMGQEVILRCVPISNHLYFYWYRQILGQKVEFLVSFYNNEISEKSEIFDDQFSVERPDGSNFTLKIRSTKLEDSAMYFCASSEARTELRGYTFGSGTRLTVV.

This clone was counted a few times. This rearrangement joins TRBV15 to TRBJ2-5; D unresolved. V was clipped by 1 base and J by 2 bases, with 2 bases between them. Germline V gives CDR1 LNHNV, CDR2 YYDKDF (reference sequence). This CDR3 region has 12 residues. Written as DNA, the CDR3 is TGTGCCACCAGCAGAGCTCAAGAGACCCAGTACTTC. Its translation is CATSRAQETQYF.

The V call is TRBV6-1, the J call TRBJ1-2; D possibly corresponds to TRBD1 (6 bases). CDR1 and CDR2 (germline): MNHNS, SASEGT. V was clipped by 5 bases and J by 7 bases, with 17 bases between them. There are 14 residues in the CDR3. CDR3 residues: CASSLNRVGSGYTF. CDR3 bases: TGTGCCAGCAGTTTAAACAGGGTAGGGAGTGGCTACACCTTC.

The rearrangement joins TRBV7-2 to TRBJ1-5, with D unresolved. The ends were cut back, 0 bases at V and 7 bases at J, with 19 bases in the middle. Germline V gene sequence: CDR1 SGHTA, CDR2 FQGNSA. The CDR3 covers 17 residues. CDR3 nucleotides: TGTGCCAGCAGCTTAGCGGGGTCTCCCCGAGGACGCCAGCCCCAGCATTTT. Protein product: CASSLAGSPRGRQPQHF.

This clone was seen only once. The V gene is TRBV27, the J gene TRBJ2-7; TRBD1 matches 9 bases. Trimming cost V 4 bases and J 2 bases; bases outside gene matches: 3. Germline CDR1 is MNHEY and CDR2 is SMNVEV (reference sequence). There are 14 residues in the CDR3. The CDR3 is CASSSDRGTYEQYF. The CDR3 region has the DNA TGTGCCAGCAGTTCGGACAGGGGAACCTACGAGCAGTACTTC.